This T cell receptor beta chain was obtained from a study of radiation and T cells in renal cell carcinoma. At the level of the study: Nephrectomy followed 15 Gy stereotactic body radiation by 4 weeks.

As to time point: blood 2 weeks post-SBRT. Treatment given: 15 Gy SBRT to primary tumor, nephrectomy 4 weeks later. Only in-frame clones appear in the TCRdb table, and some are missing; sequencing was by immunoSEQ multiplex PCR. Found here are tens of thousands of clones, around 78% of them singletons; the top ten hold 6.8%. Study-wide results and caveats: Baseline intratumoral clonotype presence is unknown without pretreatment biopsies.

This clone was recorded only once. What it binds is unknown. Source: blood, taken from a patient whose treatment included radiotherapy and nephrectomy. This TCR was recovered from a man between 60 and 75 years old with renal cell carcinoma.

CDR3 residues: CASSLARGTDTQYF. In DNA form, the CDR3 reads TGTGCCAGCAGCTTAGCGCGGGGTACAGATACGCAGTATTTT. The chain carries TRBV7-2 and TRBJ2-3; possibly TRBD2 for D (6 bases). This CDR3 has 14 residues. CDR1 and CDR2 from the germline V gene are SGHTA and FQGNSA. Trimming took off 0 bases at V and 3 bases at J, with 7 bases between the two ends.